Shown below are 28 T cell receptor beta chains from a single sample sequenced in a study of blood T cell repertoires in COVID-19. Only in-frame clones appear in the TCRdb table, and some are missing; sequencing was by immunoSEQ multiplex PCR. The sample consists of around 480,000 clones, around 90% of them appearing once. Sequenced: PBMCs or T cells enriched from blood (not recorded which). Receptors were obtained from a woman younger than 30 who had recovered from COVID-19.

The genes are TRBV30 and TRBJ1-2; 7 nucleotides match TRBD1. CDR3 length: 13 residues. The germline V gene encodes CDR1 GTSNPN and CDR2 SVGIG (reference sequence). J gave up 8 bases and V 7 bases, and 13 bases lay outside the gene matches. CDR3 region: CALQRGRGYGYTF. As DNA, the CDR3 is TGTGCCTTGCAAAGGGGGCGCGGGTACGGCTACACCTTC.

The genes are TRBV10-3 and TRBJ1-6, with TRBD1 as a possible D gene (5 bases). The CDR3 consists of 11 residues. Trimming took off 2 bases at V and 15 bases at J, with 8 bases between the two ends. Per germline, CDR1 ENHRY and CDR2 SYGVKD. The CDR3 coding sequence is TGTGCCATCAGTGAGGGGGCTTACCTCCACTTT. Its translation: CAISEGAYLHF.

DNA of the CDR3: TGTGCCAGCAGTTCGGGGGGGGTTGATGATACGCAGTATTTT. It is translated as CASSSGGVDDTQYF. This chain joins TRBV28 and TRBJ2-3; TRBD2 agrees at 8 bases. The germline V gene encodes CDR1 MDHEN and CDR2 SYDVKM. The CDR3 is 14 amino acids. The trim removed 4 bases at V and 6 bases at J, leaving 6 bases unmatched.

The chain uses TRBV27 and TRBJ1-2; perhaps TRBD1 as D (6 bases). This CDR3 is built from 14 residues. Germline CDR1 and CDR2: MNHEY and SMNVEV (reference sequence). V gave up 3 bases and J gave up 4 bases, with 12 bases separating them. CDR3 DNA sequence: TGTGCCAGCAGTTTGGGCCTAGGGGGCTATGGCTACACCTTC. Its protein is CASSLGLGGYGYTF.

The gene calls are TRBV7-2 and TRBJ2-2; D is unclear. This CDR3 is 17 amino acids long. V shed 1 base and J shed 4 bases, with 16 bases lying between them. The germline V gene encodes CDR1 SGHTA and CDR2 FQGNSA. This CDR3 reads CASSLVRPTSITGELFF. CDR3 DNA sequence: TGTGCCAGCAGCTTAGTGCGGCCGACCAGTATCACCGGGGAGCTGTTTTTT.

The chain couples TRBV7-2 to TRBJ1-5; unclear D gene. V lost 1 base and J lost 1, with 11 bases in between. Germline V gene data show CDR1 as SGHTA and CDR2 as FQGNSA. The CDR3 contains 16 residues. The CDR3 protein is CASSLVGGSSNQPQHF. The CDR3 DNA is TGTGCCAGCAGCTTAGTTGGAGGGTCAAGCAATCAGCCCCAGCATTTT.

This chain connects TRBV4-1 to TRBJ1-1; no reliable D call. V was shortened by 4 bases and J by 1 base, with 10 bases between the two germline ends. The germline gives CDR1 MGHRA, CDR2 YSYEKL. This CDR3 region has 14 residues. This chain's CDR3 is CASSLIQTNTEAFF. For the CDR3, the DNA is TGCGCCAGCAGCCTAATACAAACGAACACTGAAGCTTTCTTT.

The V call is TRBV25-1, the J call TRBJ2-5, with a weak D call TRBD1 (7 bases). The CDR3 runs 14 residues. Per the germline V gene, CDR1 is MGHDK and CDR2 is SYGVNS. V was trimmed by 1 base and J by 7 bases, leaving 13 bases between them. CDR3 protein: CASSEFGQGGTQYF. The CDR3 region has the DNA TGTGCCAGCAGTGAATTTGGCCAGGGGGGGACCCAGTACTTC.

The chain combines TRBV4-1 with TRBJ1-1, with 7 positions matching TRBD1. CDR1 is MGHRA, CDR2 YSYEKL, per germline. The CDR3 covers 19 residues. The ends lost 4 bases at V and 6 bases at J; junction bases unmatched: 23. The CDR3 DNA reads as TGCGCCAGCAGCCCAGGGGGACTTGGTTTGTTATTTGGGAGCGCTGAAGCTTTCTTT. It translates to CASSPGGLGLLFGSAEAFF.

This clone was observed a few times. The J gene is TRBJ1-4, the V gene TRBV30; the match to TRBD1 covers 7 bases. This CDR3 has 13 residues. The junction had 10 bases not matched to a gene; V was cut back by 7 bases and J by 8 bases. In germline, CDR1 is GTSNPN, CDR2 SVGIG (reference sequence). CDR3 bases: TGTGCCTCTACACAGGGGTTTAGGGAAAAACTGTTTTTT. Amino acids: CASTQGFREKLFF.

A single count supports this clone. V is TRBV4-2 and J is TRBJ2-7; TRBD2 might be the D (7 bases). Per the germline V gene, CDR1 is LGHNA and CDR2 is YNFKEQ. Trimming took 0 bases from V and 1 from J, leaving 16 bases between them. The CDR3 runs 17 residues. The CDR3: CASSQEEGGSRSYEQYF. CDR3 nucleotides: TGTGCCAGCAGCCAAGAAGAGGGGGGGAGCAGGTCCTACGAGCAGTACTTC.

The genes are TRBV3-1 (or the pseudogene TRBV3-2) and TRBJ2-3; 9 bases align to TRBD1. The CDR3 consists of 14 residues. The trim removed 3 bases at V and 4 bases at J, leaving 2 bases unmatched. Germline loops: CDR1 LGHDT, CDR2 YNNKEL (reference sequence). The CDR3, as DNA: TGTGCCAGCAGCCAGGGACAGGGATCAGATACGCAGTATTTT. This sequence encodes CASSQGQGSDTQYF.

The rearrangement links TRBV6-2 or TRBV6-3 to TRBJ2-3; 7 positions agree with TRBD1. CDR1 and CDR2 from the germline V gene are MNHEY and SVGEGT. The CDR3 covers 15 residues. With V trimmed by 5 bases and J by 3 bases, 8 bases remained unmatched. The CDR3 spells CASSQPGGGTDTQYF. Written as DNA, the CDR3 is TGTGCCAGCAGTCAACCAGGGGGTGGAACAGATACGCAGTATTTT.

This clone showed up just once. The chain combines TRBV6-6 with TRBJ1-6; perhaps TRBD1 as D (5 bases). Germline loops: CDR1 MNHNY, CDR2 SVGAGI (reference sequence). The V gene lost 3 bases and the J gene lost 7 bases, with 13 bases spanning the gap. The CDR3 covers 15 residues. This CDR3 reads CASSYEGDMNSPLHF. In DNA, the CDR3 is TGTGCCAGCAGTTATGAAGGGGATATGAATTCACCCCTCCACTTT.

V is TRBV3-1 (or the pseudogene TRBV3-2) and J is TRBJ1-2, with unresolved D. The germline V and J ends were trimmed by 6 bases and 4 bases, with 21 bases remaining between them. This CDR3 region has 16 residues. Germline V gene sequence: CDR1 LGHDT, CDR2 YNNKEL (reference sequence). DNA for the CDR3: TGTGCCAGCAGTCCAAGACTCCGGGAGTTGTCCTATGGCTACACCTTC. Its translation: CASSPRLRELSYGYTF.

The chain employs TRBV5-1 and TRBJ1-1; 9 bases match TRBD1. Germline V gene sequence: CDR1 SGHRS, CDR2 YFSETQ. The J segment lost 6 bases and the V segment lost 0 bases, leaving 3 bases of the junction unmatched. The CDR3 covers 14 residues. DNA for the CDR3: TGCGCCAGCAGCTTGGGACAGGGGGTAGCTGAAGCTTTCTTT. Encoded protein: CASSLGQGVAEAFF.

The J gene is TRBJ1-1, the V gene TRBV28; no firm D call. Trimming cost V 5 bases and J 1 base, with 14 bases left between them. The germline V gene encodes CDR1 MDHEN and CDR2 SYDVKM. This CDR3 contains 15 residues. CDR3 in amino acids: CASSPPLYRNTEAFF. DNA of the CDR3: TGTGCCAGCAGTCCGCCCCTCTATAGGAACACTGAAGCTTTCTTT.

This chain links TRBV10-1 with TRBJ1-5; TRBD1 matches at 10 bases. The germline V gene encodes CDR1 WNHNN and CDR2 SYGVQD (reference sequence). The CDR3 consists of 15 residues. J lost 1 base, V lost 5 bases, and 2 bases had no gene match. The CDR3 DNA reads as TGCGCCAGCAGTTGGACAGGGGGGAGCAATCAGCCCCAGCATTTT. Translated, it gives CASSWTGGSNQPQHF.

The V call is TRBV27, the J call TRBJ1-2, with 10 bases lining up with TRBD1. With 4 bases clipped from V and 2 bases from J, the junction kept 7 bases outside the gene matches. CDR1 is MNHEY and CDR2 is SMNVEV in the germline V gene (reference sequence). The CDR3 consists of 16 residues. This CDR3 reads CASSSPGTGANYGYTF. The CDR3 coding sequence is TGTGCCAGCAGTTCCCCCGGGACAGGGGCCAACTATGGCTACACCTTC.

CDR3 region: CASRDTPGVGEQYF. In DNA form, the CDR3 reads TGTGCCAGCAGAGACACCCCGGGGGTTGGGGAGCAGTACTTC. The chain combines TRBV6-4 with TRBJ2-7; D possibly corresponds to TRBD2 (6 bases). Trimming took off 6 bases at V and 7 bases at J, with 19 bases between the two ends. Germline assignment: CDR1 MRHNA and CDR2 SNTAGT. The CDR3 covers 14 residues.

The gene calls are TRBV4-1 and TRBJ1-3; D not certain. The CDR3 totals 15 residues. CDR1 is MGHRA, CDR2 YSYEKL, per germline. The ends were cut back, 0 bases at V and 0 bases at J, with 6 bases in the middle. DNA for the CDR3: TGCGCCAGCAGCCAAGATAGCCTCTCTGGAAACACCATATATTTT. This codes for CASSQDSLSGNTIYF.

This clone was seen only once. The chain carries TRBV27 and TRBJ1-2, with 8 bases lining up with TRBD1. Germline V gives CDR1 MNHEY, CDR2 SMNVEV (reference sequence). Losses at the gene ends were 3 bases for V and 8 bases for J; bases not matched to a gene: 5. The CDR3 is 13 amino acids. The CDR3 DNA sequence: TGTGCCAGCAGTTTCAGCAGGGGGCAGGGCTACACCTTC. Encoded protein: CASSFSRGQGYTF.

The chain joins TRBV4-1 to TRBJ2-2; D is perhaps TRBD1 (5 bases). The CDR3 runs to 17 residues. V was shortened by 0 bases and J by 0 bases, with 11 bases between the two germline ends. In germline, CDR1 is MGHRA, CDR2 YSYEKL. DNA for the CDR3: TGCGCCAGCAGCCAAGAGGGTAGGGGCGCGAACACCGGGGAGCTGTTTTTT. It specifies CASSQEGRGANTGELFF.

J is TRBJ1-1 and V is TRBV10-3; no reliable D call. V lost 4 bases to trimming and J lost 5 bases, with 14 bases between them. The CDR3 has 14 residues. Germline loops: CDR1 ENHRY, CDR2 SYGVKD. The DNA for the CDR3 is TGTGCCATCAGTGTGGAAGCGGGTTTGACTGAAGCTTTCTTT. Translation: CAISVEAGLTEAFF.

The rearrangement links TRBV9 to TRBJ1-1, with D perhaps TRBD1 (6 bases). V was clipped by 4 bases and J by 0 bases, with 19 bases between them. Per germline, CDR1 SGDLS and CDR2 YYNGEE. The CDR3 length is 17 residues. This CDR3 reads CASSPLQGRRLNTEAFF. As DNA, the CDR3 is TGTGCCAGCAGCCCCCTTCAGGGGCGAAGGCTGAACACTGAAGCTTTCTTT.

To note about this clone: Other DNA variants within this sample encode the same CDR3. The rearrangement links TRBV5-1 to TRBJ2-5; TRBD1 aligns across 8 bases. The germline gives CDR1 SGHRS, CDR2 YFSETQ. CDR3 size: 15 residues. V was clipped by 0 bases and J by 5 bases; unmatched bases: 6. This CDR3 is CASSLGQGAGETQYF. CDR3 coding DNA: TGCGCCAGCAGCTTGGGTCAGGGGGCGGGCGAGACCCAGTACTTC.

The rearrangement links TRBV6-7 to TRBJ2-7; a possible D gene is TRBD1 (7 bases). TRBV6-7 carries the ORF label, with uncertain function. The V gene lost 9 bases and the J gene lost 0 bases, with 21 bases spanning the gap. The CDR3 runs 16 residues. The CDR3 spells CARIPRGTDSSYEQYF. The CDR3 DNA reads TGTGCCAGAATCCCCCGCGGGACAGACTCCTCCTACGAGCAGTACTTC.

The chain couples TRBV6-5 to TRBJ2-3; D is unresolved. CDR1 MNHEY and CDR2 SVGAGI come from the germline V gene. Trimming left V 6 bases short and J 4 bases short, with 11 bases between. The CDR3 runs to 13 residues. Written as DNA, the CDR3 is TGTGCCAGCAGCGAGAGTCAAGCAGATACGCAGTATTTT. Residues: CASSESQADTQYF.